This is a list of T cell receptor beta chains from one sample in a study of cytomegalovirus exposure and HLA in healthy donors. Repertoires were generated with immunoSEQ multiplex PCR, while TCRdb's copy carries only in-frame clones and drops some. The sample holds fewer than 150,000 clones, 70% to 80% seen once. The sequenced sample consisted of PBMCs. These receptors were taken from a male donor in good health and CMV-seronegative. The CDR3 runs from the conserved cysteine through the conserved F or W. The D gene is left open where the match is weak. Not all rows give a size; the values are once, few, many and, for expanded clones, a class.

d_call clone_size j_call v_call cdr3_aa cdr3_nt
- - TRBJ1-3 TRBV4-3 CASSQTYGNTIYF TGCGCCAGCAGCCAAACGTACGGGAACACCATATATTTT
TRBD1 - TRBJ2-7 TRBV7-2 CASSLGTGGLEQYF TGTGCCAGCAGCCTCGGGACAGGGGGTTTGGAGCAGTACTTC
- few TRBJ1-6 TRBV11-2 CASSLEVTGHSPLHF TGTGCCAGCAGCTTAGAGGTGACAGGTCATTCACCCCTCCACTTT
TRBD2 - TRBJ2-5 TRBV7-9 CASSLPRGGEGRETQYF TGTGCCAGCAGCTTACCTCGGGGGGGCGAGGGTAGAGAGACCCAGTACTTC
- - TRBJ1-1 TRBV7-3 CASSFGPSTVNTEAFF TGTGCCAGCAGCTTTGGGCCCTCGACAGTGAACACTGAAGCTTTCTTT
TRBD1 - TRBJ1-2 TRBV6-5 CASSYKRQGSGYTF TGTGCCAGCAGTTACAAACGACAGGGGAGCGGCTACACCTTC
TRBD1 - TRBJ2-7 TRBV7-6 CASSLAGTGGSYEQYF TGTGCCAGCAGCTTAGCCGGGACAGGGGGGTCCTACGAGCAGTACTTC
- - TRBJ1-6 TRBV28 CASSFDSSYNSPLHF TGTGCCAGCAGTTTTGACAGCTCCTATAATTCACCCCTCCACTTT
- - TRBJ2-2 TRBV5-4 CASNSLEGLRNTGELFF TGTGCCAGCAACAGCCTCGAGGGCCTTAGGAACACCGGGGAGCTGTTTTTT
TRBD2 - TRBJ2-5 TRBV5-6 CASSLSGAETQYF TGTGCCAGCAGTCTCAGCGGGGCAGAGACCCAGTACTTC
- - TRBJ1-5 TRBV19 CASNKEQSNQPQHF TGTGCCAGTAACAAGGAACAGAGCAATCAGCCCCAGCATTTT